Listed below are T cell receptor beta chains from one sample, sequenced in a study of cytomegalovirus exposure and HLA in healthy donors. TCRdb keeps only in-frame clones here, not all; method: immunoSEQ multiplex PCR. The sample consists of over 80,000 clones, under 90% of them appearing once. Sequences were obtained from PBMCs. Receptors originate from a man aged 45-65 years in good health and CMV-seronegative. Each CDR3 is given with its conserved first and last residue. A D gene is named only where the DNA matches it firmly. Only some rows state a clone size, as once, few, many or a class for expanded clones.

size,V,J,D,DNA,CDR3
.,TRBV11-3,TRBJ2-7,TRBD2,TGTGCCAGCAGCCCAGGACTAGCGGCGGGCGAGCAGTACTTC,CASSPGLAAGEQYF
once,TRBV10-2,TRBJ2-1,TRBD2,TGCGCCAGCTCCGGGACTAGCGGGAGAGGTGAGCAGTTCTTC,CASSGTSGRGEQFF
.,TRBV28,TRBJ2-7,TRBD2,TGTGCCAGCAGTACTAGCGGGAGCCCAAATCACGAGCAGTACTTC,CASSTSGSPNHEQYF
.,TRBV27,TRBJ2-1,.,TGTGCCAGCAGTTCCTTACAGGAGATCCGGGACTCTTCCACTGAGCAGTTCTTC,CASSSLQEIRDSSTEQFF
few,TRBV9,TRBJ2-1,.,TGTGCCAGCACCCGGTGGGGGACTCTAGGCGATGAGCAGTTCTTC,CASTRWGTLGDEQFF
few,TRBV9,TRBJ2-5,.,TGTGCCAGCAGCGAGGGCGGAGGAGGTCAAGAGACCCAGTACTTC,CASSEGGGGQETQYF
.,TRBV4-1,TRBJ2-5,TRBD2,TGCGCCAGCAGCCAAGATCGAGGGTCTAGCGGGACGATGGAGAGGGAGACCCAGTACTTC,CASSQDRGSSGTMERETQYF
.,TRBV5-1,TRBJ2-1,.,TGCGCCAGCAGGGGGCAGGGTGGGCCTTACAATGAGCAGTTCTTC,CASRGQGGPYNEQFF
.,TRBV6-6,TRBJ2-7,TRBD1,TGTGCCAGCAGTCCACCGTGGTCAGGACAGGGGCACGAGCAGTACTTC,CASSPPWSGQGHEQYF
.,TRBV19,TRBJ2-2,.,TGTGCCAGTAGTAAGGCGGGATTGACCGGGGAGCTGTTTTTT,CASSKAGLTGELFF
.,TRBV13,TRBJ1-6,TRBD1,TGTGCCAGCAGCATCACAGGGGGCGCCTCCTATAATTCACCCCTCCACTTT,CASSITGGASYNSPLHF
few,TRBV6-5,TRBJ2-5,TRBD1,TGTGCCAGCAGTTCCTCCGGGACAGGGTCCCAAGAGACCCAGTACTTC,CASSSSGTGSQETQYF
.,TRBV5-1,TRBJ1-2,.,TGCGCCAGCAGCTTGGAAGGGAGATCGGCCTATGGCTACACCTTC,CASSLEGRSAYGYTF
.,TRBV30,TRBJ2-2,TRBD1,TGTGCCTGGACCCGGGACAGAATAGGATCCGGGGAGCTGTTTTTT,CAWTRDRIGSGELFF
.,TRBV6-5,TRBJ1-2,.,TGTGCCAGCAGTTTCACCACAGGATCGGTCGGCTACACCTTC,CASSFTTGSVGYTF
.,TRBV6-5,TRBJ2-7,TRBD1,TGTGCCAGCAGTTCCTGGACAGGGGGGGCCTACGAGCAGTACTTC,CASSSWTGGAYEQYF
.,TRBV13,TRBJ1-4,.,TGTGCCAGCAGCCTCGGGAATGGGGGGGAAAAACTGTTTTTT,CASSLGNGGEKLFF
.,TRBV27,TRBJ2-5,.,TGTGCCAGCAGTTTAGGAGGGGACCACCCCCCACAACAAGAGACCCAGTACTTC,CASSLGGDHPPQQETQYF
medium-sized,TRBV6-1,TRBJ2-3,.,TGTGCCAGCAGGGGGGGAAATTTT,CASRGGNF
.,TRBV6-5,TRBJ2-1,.,TGTGCCAGCAGGTTCCGGGACATTGACAATGAGCAGTTCTTC,CASRFRDIDNEQFF
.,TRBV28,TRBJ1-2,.,TGTGCCAGCTCCTTAACTAGGCGGGATCACACCTTC,CASSLTRRDHTF
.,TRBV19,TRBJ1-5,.,TGTGCCAGTAGTAACAGGGCGAATCAGCCCCAGCATTTT,CASSNRANQPQHF
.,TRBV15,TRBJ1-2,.,TGTGCCACCAGCAGAGAGGAGGGAGTCTTCTATGGCTACACCTTC,CATSREEGVFYGYTF
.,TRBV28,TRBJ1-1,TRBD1,TGTGCCAGCAGCCTTTCATCGGGACAGGGGTGGGGGGACACTGAAGCTTTCTTT,CASSLSSGQGWGDTEAFF
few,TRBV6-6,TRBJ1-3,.,TGTGCCAGCAGTTACCGGGGATCTGGAAACACCATATATTTT,CASSYRGSGNTIYF
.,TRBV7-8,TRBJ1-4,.,TGTGCCAGCAGCGTGACTGTTGCTTTTGGTAATGAAAAACTGTTTTTT,CASSVTVAFGNEKLFF
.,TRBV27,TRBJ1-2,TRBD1,TGTGCCAGCAGTTCCCGACAGGGCTTTTATGGCTACACCTTC,CASSSRQGFYGYTF
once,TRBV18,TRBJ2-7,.,TGTGCCAGCTCACCAGGCGGGAATAGAGCCTACGAGCAGTACTTC,CASSPGGNRAYEQYF
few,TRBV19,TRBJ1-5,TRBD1,TGTGCCAGTAGTATAGAAGGACAGGGTAATCAGCCCCAGCATTTT,CASSIEGQGNQPQHF
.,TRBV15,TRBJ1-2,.,TGTGCCACCAGCAGAGATAAGGGGGTAATCTATGGCTACACCTTC,CATSRDKGVIYGYTF
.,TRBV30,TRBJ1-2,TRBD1,TGTGCCTGGACCGCCGGGACAGGGGCCCCTTGGGGTGGCTACACCTTC,CAWTAGTGAPWGGYTF